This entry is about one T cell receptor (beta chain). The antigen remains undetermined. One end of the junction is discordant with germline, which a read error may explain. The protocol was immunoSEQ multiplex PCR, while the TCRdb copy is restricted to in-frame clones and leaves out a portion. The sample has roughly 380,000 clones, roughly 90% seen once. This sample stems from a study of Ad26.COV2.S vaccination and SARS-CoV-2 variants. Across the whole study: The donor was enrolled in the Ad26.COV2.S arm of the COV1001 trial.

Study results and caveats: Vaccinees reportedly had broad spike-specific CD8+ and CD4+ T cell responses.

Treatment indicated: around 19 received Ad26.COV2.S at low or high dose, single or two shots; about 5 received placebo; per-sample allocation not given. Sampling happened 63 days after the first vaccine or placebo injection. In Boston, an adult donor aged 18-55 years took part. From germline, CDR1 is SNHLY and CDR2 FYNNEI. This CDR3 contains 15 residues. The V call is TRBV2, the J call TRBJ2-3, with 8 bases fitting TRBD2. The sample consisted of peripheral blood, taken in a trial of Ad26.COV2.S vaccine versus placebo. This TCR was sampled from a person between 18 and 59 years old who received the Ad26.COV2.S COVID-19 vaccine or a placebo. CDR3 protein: CASCERGGYTDTQYF. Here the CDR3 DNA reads TGTGCCAGCTGTGAACGGGGGGGGTACACAGATACGCAGTATTTT.